Listed here are 10 T cell receptor beta chains from one sample, sequenced in a study of blood T cell repertoires in COVID-19. The data were produced by immunoSEQ multiplex PCR, yet TCRdb's version contains in-frame clones alone and is incomplete. The sample consists of 200,000 or so clones, around 81% of them appearing once. The sample consisted of peripheral blood. Receptors originate from a woman in her twenties or thirties who had recovered from COVID-19.

The chain couples TRBV24-1 to TRBJ2-5; TRBD2 aligns across 7 bases. The germline V gene encodes CDR1 KGHDR and CDR2 SFDVKD. V gave up 3 bases and J gave up 5 bases; unmatched junction bases: 8. The CDR3 loop spans 15 amino acids. The CDR3 coding sequence is TGTGCCACCAGTGATGGTCGGGGAGCGGGGGAGACCCAGTACTTC. Amino acids: CATSDGRGAGETQYF.

The gene calls are TRBV30 and TRBJ1-1; perhaps TRBD1 as D (6 bases). Between the trimmed V and J ends, which lost 4 bases and 1 base, there was a span of 13 bases. The CDR3 is 14 amino acids. CDR1 GTSNPN and CDR2 SVGIG come from the germline V gene (reference sequence). This chain's CDR3 is CAWTQDSPNTEAFF. The CDR3 nucleotides are TGTGCCTGGACCCAGGACAGCCCGAACACTGAAGCTTTCTTT.

The count of this clone is one. The rearrangement links TRBV6-5 to TRBJ2-1, with 14 bases matching TRBD2. CDR1 MNHEY and CDR2 SVGAGI come from the germline V gene. The CDR3 consists of 14 residues. Trimming at V came to 6 bases and at J to 9 bases, leaving 4 bases not matched to a gene. In DNA form, the CDR3 reads TGTGCCAGCAGCCGGGGACTAGCGGGAGTTGAGCAGTTCTTC. This codes for CASSRGLAGVEQFF.

This sequence joins TRBV5-6 and TRBJ1-2; 10 nucleotides line up with TRBD1. Germline assignment: CDR1 SGHDT and CDR2 YYEEEE. The CDR3 contains 14 residues. With 6 bases clipped from V and 4 bases from J, the junction kept 6 bases outside the gene matches. The DNA of the CDR3 is TGTGCCAGCACCGACAGGGGGCGATTCTATGGCTACACCTTC. Translating it yields CASTDRGRFYGYTF.

The rearrangement uses TRBV7-2 and TRBJ2-7, with D tentatively TRBD1 (6 bases). Germline V lookup: CDR1 SGHTA, CDR2 FQGNSA. Trimming shortened V by 5 bases and J by 0 bases, and 11 bases separated the two germline ends. The CDR3 covers 14 residues. Here the CDR3 reads CASSLDRYSYEQYF. The DNA of the CDR3 is TGTGCCAGCAGCCTCGACAGGTACTCCTACGAGCAGTACTTC. Together with reference TRBV7-2 and TRBJ2-7, the CDR3 gives the full variable domain: GAGVSQSPSNKVTEKGKDVELRCDPISGHTALYWYRQSLGQGLEFLIYFQGNSAPDKSGLPSDRFSAERTGGSVSTLTIQRTQQEDSAVYLCASSLDRYSYEQYFGPGTRLTVT.

The rearrangement links TRBV18 to TRBJ2-1, with a tentative D call TRBD1 (5 bases). The CDR3 covers 15 residues. Germline CDR1 KGHSH, CDR2 LQKENI. Deletions cut 1 base from V and 4 bases from J, with 11 bases between. The CDR3 nucleotides are TGTGCCAGCTCACCACGAGAAGGGGTTTACAATGAGCAGTTCTTC. Translation: CASSPREGVYNEQFF.

A single count supports this clone. At one end the junction does not follow the germline gene, possibly because of a read error. CDR3 bases: TGTGCCAGCAGTTCCGGGACAAGCTTACAGCACTTC. It codes for CASSSGTSLQHF. The chain carries TRBV12-3 or TRBV12-4 and TRBJ2-7; D perhaps matches TRBD1 (6 bases). CDR3 length equals 12 residues.

This sequence joins TRBV28 and TRBJ2-1, with 9 bases that match TRBD2. Germline V CDR1 and CDR2: MDHEN, SYDVKM. The J segment lost 5 bases and the V segment lost 5 bases, leaving 10 bases of the junction unmatched. The CDR3 covers 16 residues. The CDR3 DNA reads TGTGCCAGCAGTCCGCAGCTAGCGGGGTACGACAATGAGCAGTTCTTC. It yields the protein CASSPQLAGYDNEQFF.

This CDR3 is CSVRRGGETQYF. The CDR3 DNA sequence: TGCAGCGTTCGCAGGGGCGGGGAGACCCAGTACTTC. The chain recombines TRBV29-1 with TRBJ2-5, with D perhaps TRBD1 (6 bases). The CDR3 extends over 12 amino acids. V was shortened by 5 bases and J by 5 bases, with 12 bases between the two germline ends. Germline assignment: CDR1 SQVTM and CDR2 ANQGSEA.

The J gene is TRBJ2-2, the V gene TRBV23-1, with D maybe TRBD1 (5 bases). TRBV23-1 is an ORF; its function is uncertain. CDR3 length: 18 amino acids. The V end was cut by 2 bases, the J end by 0 bases, with 16 bases between. The CDR3 sequence is CASSQISNRTTNTGELFF. In DNA form, the CDR3 reads TGCGCCAGCAGTCAAATCAGCAACAGGACAACGAACACCGGGGAGCTGTTTTTT.